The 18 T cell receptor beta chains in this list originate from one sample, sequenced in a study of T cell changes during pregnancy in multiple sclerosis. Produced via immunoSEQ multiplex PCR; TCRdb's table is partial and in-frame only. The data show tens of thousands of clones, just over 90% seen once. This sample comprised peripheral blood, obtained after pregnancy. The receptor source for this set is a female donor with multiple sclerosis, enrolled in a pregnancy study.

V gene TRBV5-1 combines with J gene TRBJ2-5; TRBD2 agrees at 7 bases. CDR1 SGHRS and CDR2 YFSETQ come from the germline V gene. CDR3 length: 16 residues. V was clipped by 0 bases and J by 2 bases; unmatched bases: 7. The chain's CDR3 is CASSLGPAGVQETQYF. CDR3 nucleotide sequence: TGCGCCAGCAGCTTGGGTCCGGCGGGAGTACAAGAGACCCAGTACTTC.

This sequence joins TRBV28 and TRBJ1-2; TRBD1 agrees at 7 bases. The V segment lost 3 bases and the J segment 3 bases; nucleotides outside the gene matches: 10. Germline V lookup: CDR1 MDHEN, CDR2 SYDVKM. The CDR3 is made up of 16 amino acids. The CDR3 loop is CASSFGTEWMDYGYTF. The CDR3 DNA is TGTGCCAGCAGTTTTGGGACAGAGTGGATGGACTATGGCTACACCTTC.

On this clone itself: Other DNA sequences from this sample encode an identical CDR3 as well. CDR3 nucleotide sequence: TGTGCCAGCAGCCTAGCGCAGAACACCGGGGAGCTGTTTTTT. Translation: CASSLAQNTGELFF. The rearrangement links TRBV5-4 to TRBJ2-2; D might be TRBD2 (6 bases). V shed 4 bases and J shed 1 base, with 8 bases lying between them. The CDR3 loop spans 14 amino acids. Per the germline V gene, CDR1 is SGHNT and CDR2 is YYREEE (reference sequence).

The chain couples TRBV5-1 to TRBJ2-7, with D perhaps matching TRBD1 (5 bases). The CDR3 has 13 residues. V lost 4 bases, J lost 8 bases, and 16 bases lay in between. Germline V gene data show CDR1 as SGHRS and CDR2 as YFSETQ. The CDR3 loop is CASSGQGLSKQYF. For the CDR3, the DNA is TGCGCCAGCAGCGGGCAGGGCCTTAGCAAGCAGTACTTC.

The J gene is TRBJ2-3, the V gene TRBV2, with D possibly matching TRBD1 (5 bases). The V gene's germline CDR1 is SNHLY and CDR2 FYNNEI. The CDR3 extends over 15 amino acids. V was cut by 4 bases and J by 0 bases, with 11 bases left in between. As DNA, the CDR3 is TGTGCCAGCAGTGTTCGACAGCCTAGCACAGATACGCAGTATTTT. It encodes CASSVRQPSTDTQYF.

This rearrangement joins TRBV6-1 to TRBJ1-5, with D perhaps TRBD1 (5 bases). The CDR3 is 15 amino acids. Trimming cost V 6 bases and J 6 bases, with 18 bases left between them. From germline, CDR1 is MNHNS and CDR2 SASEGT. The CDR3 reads CASRPGTRDGQPQHF. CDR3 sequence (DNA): TGTGCCAGCAGGCCCGGGACGCGGGACGGTCAGCCCCAGCATTTT.

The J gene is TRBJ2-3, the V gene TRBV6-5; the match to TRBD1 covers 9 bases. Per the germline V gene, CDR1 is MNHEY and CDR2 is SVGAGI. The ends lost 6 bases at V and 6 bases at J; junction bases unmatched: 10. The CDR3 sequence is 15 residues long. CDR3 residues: CASRSQGAFGDTQYF. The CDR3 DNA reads TGTGCCAGCAGGTCACAGGGGGCGTTCGGGGATACGCAGTATTTT.

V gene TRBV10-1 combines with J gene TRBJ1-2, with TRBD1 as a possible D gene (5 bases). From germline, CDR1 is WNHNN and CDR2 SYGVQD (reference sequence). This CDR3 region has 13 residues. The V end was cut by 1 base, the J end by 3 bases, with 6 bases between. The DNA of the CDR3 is TGCGCCAGCAGTGAGTGGGGCGACTATGGCTACACCTTC. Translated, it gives CASSEWGDYGYTF.

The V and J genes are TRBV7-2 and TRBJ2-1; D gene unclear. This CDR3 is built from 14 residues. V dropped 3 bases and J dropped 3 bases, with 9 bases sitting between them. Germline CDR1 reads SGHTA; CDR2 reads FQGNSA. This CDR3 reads CASSLLPGYNEQFF. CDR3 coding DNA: TGTGCCAGCAGCTTGCTACCGGGCTACAATGAGCAGTTCTTC.

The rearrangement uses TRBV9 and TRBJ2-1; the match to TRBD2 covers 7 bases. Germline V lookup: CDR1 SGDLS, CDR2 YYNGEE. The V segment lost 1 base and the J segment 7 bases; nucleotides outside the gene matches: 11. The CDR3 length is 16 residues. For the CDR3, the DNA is TGTGCCAGCAGCGTACTGGGCGGGAGCTCCTCTAATGAGCAGTTCTTC. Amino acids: CASSVLGGSSSNEQFF.

CDR3 nucleotide sequence: TGCGCCAGCAGCTTGGAGACAGCCTATGGCTACACCTTC. This sequence encodes CASSLETAYGYTF. The genes are TRBV5-1 and TRBJ1-2; perhaps TRBD1 as D (5 bases). Deletions cut 0 bases from V and 4 bases from J, with 7 bases between. This CDR3 is built from 13 residues. Looked up from germline, CDR1 is SGHRS and CDR2 is YFSETQ.

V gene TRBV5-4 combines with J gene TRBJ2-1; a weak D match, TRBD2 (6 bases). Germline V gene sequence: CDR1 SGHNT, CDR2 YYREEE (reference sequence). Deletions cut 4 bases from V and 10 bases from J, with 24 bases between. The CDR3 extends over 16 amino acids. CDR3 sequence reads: CASSPRPGLLGGEQFF. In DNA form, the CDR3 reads TGTGCCAGCAGCCCCAGACCGGGACTGCTTGGAGGCGAGCAGTTCTTC.

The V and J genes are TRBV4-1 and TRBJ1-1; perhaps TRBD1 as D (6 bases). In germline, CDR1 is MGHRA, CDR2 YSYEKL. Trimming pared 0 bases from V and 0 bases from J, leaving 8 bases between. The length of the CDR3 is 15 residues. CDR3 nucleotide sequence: TGCGCCAGCAGCCAAGATCGGACAGTGAACACTGAAGCTTTCTTT. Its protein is CASSQDRTVNTEAFF.

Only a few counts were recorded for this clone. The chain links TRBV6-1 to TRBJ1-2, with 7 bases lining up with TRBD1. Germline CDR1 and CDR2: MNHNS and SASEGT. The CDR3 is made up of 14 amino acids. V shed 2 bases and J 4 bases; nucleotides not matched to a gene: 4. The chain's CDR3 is CASSEKGTVYGYTF. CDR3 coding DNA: TGTGCCAGCAGTGAAAAAGGGACAGTCTATGGCTACACCTTC.

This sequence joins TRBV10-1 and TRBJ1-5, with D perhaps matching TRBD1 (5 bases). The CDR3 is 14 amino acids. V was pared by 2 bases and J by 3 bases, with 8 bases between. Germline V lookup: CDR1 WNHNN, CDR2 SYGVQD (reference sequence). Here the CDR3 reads CASSEGGINQPQHF. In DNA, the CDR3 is TGCGCCAGCAGTGAGGGGGGGATCAATCAGCCCCAGCATTTT.

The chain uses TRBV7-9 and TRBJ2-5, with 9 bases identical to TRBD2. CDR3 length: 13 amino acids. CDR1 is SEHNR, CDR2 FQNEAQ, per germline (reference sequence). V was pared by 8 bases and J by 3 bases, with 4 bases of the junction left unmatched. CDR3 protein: CASGVAGEETQYF. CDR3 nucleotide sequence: TGTGCCAGCGGGGTAGCGGGAGAAGAGACCCAGTACTTC. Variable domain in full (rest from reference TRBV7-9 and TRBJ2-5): DTGVSQNPRHKITKRGQNVTFRCDPISEHNRLYWYRQTLGQGPEFLTYFQNEAQLEKSRLLSDRFSAERPKGSFSTLEIQRTEQGDSAMYLCASGVAGEETQYFGPGTRLLVL.

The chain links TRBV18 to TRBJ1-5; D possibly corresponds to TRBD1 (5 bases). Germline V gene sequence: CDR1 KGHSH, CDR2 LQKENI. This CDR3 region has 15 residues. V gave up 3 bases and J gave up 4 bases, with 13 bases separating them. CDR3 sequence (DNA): TGTGCCAGCTCACCGTTCGGGGGTGAGAATCAGCCCCAGCATTTT. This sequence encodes CASSPFGGENQPQHF.

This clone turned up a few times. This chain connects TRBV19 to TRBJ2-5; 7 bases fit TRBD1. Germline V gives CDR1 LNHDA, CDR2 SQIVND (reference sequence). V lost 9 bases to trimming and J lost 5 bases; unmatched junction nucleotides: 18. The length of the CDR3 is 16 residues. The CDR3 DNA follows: TGTGCCAGCCCCCCAGATCGGGACAGTGTCTGGGAGACCCAGTACTTC. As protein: CASPPDRDSVWETQYF.